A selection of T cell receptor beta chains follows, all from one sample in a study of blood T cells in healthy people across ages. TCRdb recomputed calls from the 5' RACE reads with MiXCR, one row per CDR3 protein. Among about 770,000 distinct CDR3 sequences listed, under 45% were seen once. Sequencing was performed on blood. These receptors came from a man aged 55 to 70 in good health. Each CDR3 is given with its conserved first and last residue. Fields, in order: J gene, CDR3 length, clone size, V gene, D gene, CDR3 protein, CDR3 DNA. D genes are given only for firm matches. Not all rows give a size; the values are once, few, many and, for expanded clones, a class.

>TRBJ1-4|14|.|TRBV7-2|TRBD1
CASSLTGGAGKLFF
TGTGCCAGCAGCTTAACAGGGGGCGCGGGGAAACTGTTTTTT
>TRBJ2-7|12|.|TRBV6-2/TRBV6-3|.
CASISPPYEQYF
TGTGCCAGCATATCCCCACCATACGAGCAGTACTTC
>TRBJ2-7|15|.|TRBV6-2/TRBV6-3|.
CASRDTGSAPYEQYF
TGTGCCAGCAGGGACACAGGGTCGGCGCCTTACGAGCAGTACTTC
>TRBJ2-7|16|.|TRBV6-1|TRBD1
CASSSSTGVSTYEQYF
TGTGCCAGCAGCAGTAGCACAGGGGTTTCGACCTACGAGCAGTACTTC
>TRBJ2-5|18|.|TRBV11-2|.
CASSRGRFSTRPQETQYF
TGTGCCAGCAGCCGGGGGAGGTTTTCGACCAGGCCCCAAGAGACCCAGTACTTC
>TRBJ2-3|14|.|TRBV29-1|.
CGVGTAQSTDTQYF
TGCGGCGTTGGTACGGCACAGAGCACAGATACGCAGTATTTT
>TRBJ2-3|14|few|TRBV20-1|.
CSASGGYSTDTQYF
TGCAGTGCTAGCGGGGGCTATAGCACAGATACGCAGTATTTT
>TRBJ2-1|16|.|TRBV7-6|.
CASSLTSDGSYNEQFF
TGTGCCAGCAGCTTAACTTCGGATGGGTCCTACAATGAGCAGTTCTTC
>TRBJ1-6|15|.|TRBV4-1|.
CASSQDGARIASLHF
TGCGCCAGCAGCCAAGATGGGGCCAGGATAGCGTCCCTCCACTTT
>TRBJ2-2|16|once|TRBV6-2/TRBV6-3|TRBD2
CASSTGTSANTGELFF
TGTGCCAGCAGTACAGGGACTAGCGCAAACACCGGGGAGCTGTTTTTT
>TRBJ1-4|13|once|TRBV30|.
CAWSEGANEKLFF
TGTGCCTGGAGTGAGGGGGCTAATGAAAAACTGTTTTTT
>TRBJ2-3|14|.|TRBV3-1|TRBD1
CASRPDRGPDTQYF
TGTGCCAGCCGGCCCGACAGGGGCCCAGATACGCAGTATTTT
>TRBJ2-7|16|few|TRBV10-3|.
CAISAQGSPPFGEQYF
TGTGCCATCAGTGCCCAGGGGTCCCCTCCCTTCGGCGAGCAGTACTTC
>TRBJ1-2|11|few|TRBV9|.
CASSAYYGYTF
TGTGCCAGCAGCGCTTACTATGGCTACACCTTC
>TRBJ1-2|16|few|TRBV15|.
CATSRVDSRRDYGYTF
TGTGCCACCAGCAGAGTTGACAGCCGGCGGGACTATGGCTACACCTTC
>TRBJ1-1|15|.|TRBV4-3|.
CASSQERGLRTEAFF
TGCGCCAGCAGCCAAGAAAGGGGCCTTAGGACTGAAGCTTTCTTT
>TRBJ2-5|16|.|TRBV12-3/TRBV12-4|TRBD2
CASSFGLAGVRETQYF
TGTGCCAGCAGTTTCGGACTAGCGGGGGTCCGGGAGACCCAGTACTTC
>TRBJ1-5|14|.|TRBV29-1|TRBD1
CSATGGTGGQPQHF
TGCAGCGCAACAGGGGGCACGGGGGGTCAGCCCCAGCATTTT
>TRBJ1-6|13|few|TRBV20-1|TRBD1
CSARRTGDSPLHF
TGCAGTGCCCGTCGGACAGGGGATTCACCCCTCCACTTT
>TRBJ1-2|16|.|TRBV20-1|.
CSASRGGRGPNYGYTF
TGCAGTGCTAGTAGAGGAGGTCGGGGACCCAACTATGGCTACACCTTC
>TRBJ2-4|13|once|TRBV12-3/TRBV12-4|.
CASSLSGVDEQYF
TGTGCCAGTAGTTTGTCCGGGGTTGATGAGCAGTACTTC
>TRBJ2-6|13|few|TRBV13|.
CASSSFRANVLTF
TGTGCCAGCAGCTCATTTCGGGCCAACGTCCTGACTTTC
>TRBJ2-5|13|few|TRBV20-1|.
CSAVRENAETQYF
TGCAGTGCGGTCAGGGAGAACGCGGAGACCCAGTACTTC
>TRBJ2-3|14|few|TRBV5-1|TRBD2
CASSSSGLTGTQYF
TGCGCCAGCAGCTCTAGCGGGCTTACTGGTACGCAGTATTTT
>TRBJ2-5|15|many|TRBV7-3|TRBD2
CASSLGSGGQETQYF
TGTGCCAGCAGTTTGGGTAGCGGGGGGCAAGAGACCCAGTACTTC
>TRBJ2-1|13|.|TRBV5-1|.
CASSGSSYNGQFF
TGCGCCAGCAGCGGATCTAGCTACAATGGGCAGTTCTTC
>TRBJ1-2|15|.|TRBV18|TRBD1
CASLGTGISNYGYTF
TGTGCCAGCTTGGGGACAGGGATTTCTAACTATGGCTACACCTTC
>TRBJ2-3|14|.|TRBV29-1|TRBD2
CSVVRGTSTDTQYF
TGCAGCGTCGTGCGGGGGACTAGCACAGATACGCAGTATTTT
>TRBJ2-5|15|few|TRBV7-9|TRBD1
CASSLTGGTQETQYF
TGTGCCAGCAGCTTGACAGGGGGAACCCAAGAGACCCAGTACTTC
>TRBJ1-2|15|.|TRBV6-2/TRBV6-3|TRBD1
CASRGQGDGRYGYTF
TGTGCCAGCAGGGGACAGGGGGACGGTCGCTATGGCTACACCTTC
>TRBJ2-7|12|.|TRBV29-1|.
CSVEGRDYEQYF
TGCAGCGTTGAAGGCAGGGACTACGAGCAGTACTTC
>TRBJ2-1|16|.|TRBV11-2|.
CASSLSLASSYNEQFF
TGTGCCAGCAGCTTATCCCTTGCTAGCTCCTACAATGAGCAGTTCTTC
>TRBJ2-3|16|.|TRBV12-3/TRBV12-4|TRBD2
CASSSGLAAVTDTQYF
TGTGCCAGCAGTTCGGGACTAGCAGCCGTCACAGATACGCAGTATTTT
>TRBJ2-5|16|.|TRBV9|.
CASSVEMSLGQETQYF
TGTGCCAGCAGCGTGGAGATGTCGCTTGGCCAAGAGACCCAGTACTTC
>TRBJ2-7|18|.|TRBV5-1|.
CASSSSRTWDDFDYEQYF
TGCGCCAGCAGCTCCTCCAGGACCTGGGACGATTTCGACTACGAGCAGTACTTC
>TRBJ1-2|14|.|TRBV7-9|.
CASSPTWGRDGYTF
TGTGCCAGCAGCCCAACGTGGGGTCGGGATGGCTACACCTTC
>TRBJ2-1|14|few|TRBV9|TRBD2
CASSVPTPGGEQFF
TGTGCCAGCAGCGTACCTACACCGGGGGGTGAGCAGTTCTTC
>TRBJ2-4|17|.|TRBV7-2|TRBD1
CASSLYYGTVAKNIQYF
TGTGCCAGCAGCCTTTATTACGGGACAGTAGCCAAAAACATTCAGTACTTC
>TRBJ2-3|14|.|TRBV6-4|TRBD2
CASSDPSGGDTQYF
TGTGCCAGCAGTGACCCTAGCGGGGGAGATACGCAGTATTTT
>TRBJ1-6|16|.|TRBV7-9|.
CASSFSGGTYNSPLHF
TGTGCCAGCAGCTTTTCGGGGGGAACCTATAATTCACCCCTCCACTTT
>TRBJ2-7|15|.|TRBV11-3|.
CASSLEGMYPHEQYF
TGTGCCAGCAGCTTAGAAGGGATGTACCCCCACGAGCAGTACTTC
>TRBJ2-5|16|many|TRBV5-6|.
CASSSLGIGAQETQYF
TGTGCCAGCAGCTCCCTAGGAATAGGCGCCCAAGAGACCCAGTACTTC
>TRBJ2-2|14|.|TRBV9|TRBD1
CASSATGGPGELFF
TGTGCCAGCAGCGCCACAGGGGGCCCCGGGGAGCTGTTTTTT
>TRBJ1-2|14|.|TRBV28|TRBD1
CASRYDRGAYGYTF
TGTGCCAGCAGATATGACAGGGGTGCCTATGGCTACACCTTC
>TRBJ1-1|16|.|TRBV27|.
CASSGPGGTTNTEAFF
TGTGCCAGCAGTGGCCCCGGAGGGACAACGAACACTGAAGCTTTCTTT
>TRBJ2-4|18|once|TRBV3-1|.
CASSPSNAAGVTKNIQYF
TGTGCCAGCAGCCCCTCAAACGCGGCAGGGGTAACCAAAAACATTCAGTACTTC
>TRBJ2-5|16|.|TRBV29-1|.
CSVESFTGLGQETQYF
TGCAGCGTTGAGTCTTTTACAGGGTTGGGACAAGAGACCCAGTACTTC
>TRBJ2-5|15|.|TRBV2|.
CASFIGPSYQETQYF
TGTGCCAGCTTCATCGGACCCTCGTACCAAGAGACCCAGTACTTC
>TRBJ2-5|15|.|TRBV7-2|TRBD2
CASSRPPSGGETQYF
TGTGCCAGCAGCCGCCCTCCTAGCGGGGGGGAGACCCAGTACTTC